What follows are 20 T cell receptor beta chains derived from one specimen sequenced in a study of OX40 agonist ivuxolimab in advanced cancers. Sequencing was performed with immunoSEQ multiplex PCR; in TCRdb, only in-frame clones are kept and a portion is missing. The table shows 90,000 to 100,000 clones, with about four fifths occurring only once. The sequenced sample was CD4+ or CD8+ T cells sorted from blood, obtained in a trial of the OX40 agonist ivuxolimab. These TCRs come from an adult with an advanced solid tumor such as melanoma, head and neck, liver or kidney cancer.

The CDR3 spells CASRTGPKNTEAFF. The DNA of the CDR3 is TGTGCCAGCAGGACCGGACCGAAGAACACTGAAGCTTTCTTT. This chain joins TRBV6-4 and TRBJ1-1; unclear D gene. Trimming shortened V by 6 bases and J by 1 base, and 12 bases separated the two germline ends. The CDR3 consists of 14 residues. Germline V gives CDR1 MRHNA, CDR2 SNTAGT.

The chain has TRBV18 and TRBJ2-5, with TRBD2 matching over 11 bases. The CDR3 contains 16 residues. V was clipped by 0 bases and J by 4 bases; unmatched bases: 4. Germline CDR1 is KGHSH and CDR2 is LQKENI. The CDR3 spells CASSPPGLAGGETQYF. The CDR3 coding sequence is TGTGCCAGCTCACCACCGGGTCTAGCGGGAGGAGAGACCCAGTACTTC.

This sequence joins TRBV18 and TRBJ2-1, with 8 nucleotides matching TRBD2. Germline CDR1 is KGHSH and CDR2 is LQKENI. The CDR3 is 16 amino acids. V was pared by 5 bases and J by 2 bases, with 8 bases of the junction left unmatched. The CDR3 coding sequence is TGTGCCAGCTCATACCAAACGGGGGGGCCCTACAATGAGCAGTTCTTC. Protein: CASSYQTGGPYNEQFF.

This clone was counted only a few times. The chain recombines TRBV14 with TRBJ1-6, with D possibly matching TRBD1 (6 bases). The CDR3 runs 15 residues. V dropped 6 bases and J dropped 5 bases, with 14 bases sitting between them. Germline loops: CDR1 SGHDN, CDR2 FVKESK. CDR3 amino acids: CASSYRDFNNSPLHF. CDR3 coding DNA: TGTGCCAGCAGTTACAGGGACTTCAATAATTCACCCCTCCACTTT. The variable domain in full, completed from reference TRBV14 and TRBJ1-6, reads EAGVTQFPSHSVIEKGQTVTLRCDPISGHDNLYWYRRVMGKEIKFLLHFVKESKQDESGMPNNRFLAERTGGTYSTLKVQPAELEDSGVYFCASSYRDFNNSPLHFGNGTRLTVT.

The V and J genes are TRBV7-9 and TRBJ2-2, with 9 bases aligning to TRBD1. This CDR3 region has 16 residues. Germline V lookup: CDR1 SEHNR, CDR2 FQNEAQ (reference sequence). With V trimmed by 1 base and J by 6 bases, 6 bases remained unmatched. This chain's CDR3 is CASSLELRQGAGELFF. In DNA form, the CDR3 reads TGTGCCAGCAGCTTAGAATTACGACAGGGGGCCGGGGAGCTGTTTTTT.

The genes are TRBV7-8 and TRBJ1-6, with D perhaps TRBD1 (5 bases). Germline V gives CDR1 SGHVS, CDR2 FQNEAQ. The CDR3 is 19 residues long. Trimming stripped 0 bases from V and 7 bases from J, with 22 bases between. The CDR3 DNA follows: TGTGCCAGCAGCTTAGCCGGATTGGGACGTGGACCGTCAAATTCACCCCTCCACTTT. Protein product: CASSLAGLGRGPSNSPLHF. Full variable domain (remainder filled in from reference TRBV7-8 and TRBJ1-6): GAGVSQSPRYKVAKRGQDVALRCDPISGHVSLFWYQQALGQGPEFLTYFQNEAQLDKSGLPSDRFFAERPEGSVSTLKIQRTQQEDSAVYLCASSLAGLGRGPSNSPLHFGNGTRLTVT.

This clone is a singleton in its sample. CDR3 loop: CASTLSILARGADTQYF. The CDR3 nucleotides are TGTGCCAGCACTCTCTCAATACTAGCGAGGGGAGCAGATACGCAGTATTTT. The J gene is TRBJ2-3, the V gene TRBV5-6; 7 bases map to TRBD2. The CDR3 contains 17 residues. Per the germline V gene, CDR1 is SGHDT and CDR2 is YYEEEE. V gave up 6 bases and J gave up 4 bases; unmatched junction bases: 17.

This clone has only one observation. The V call is TRBV29-1, the J call TRBJ1-3; D remains ambiguous. The germline V gene has CDR1 SQVTM and CDR2 ANQGSEA. This CDR3 comprises 13 residues. The V end was cut by 5 bases, the J end by 1 base, with 9 bases between. The CDR3 nucleotides read TGCAGCGTTATTCCATCGTCTGGAAACACCATATATTTT. Translation gives CSVIPSSGNTIYF.

The chain recombines TRBV4-3 with TRBJ1-5; unclear D gene. Germline V lookup: CDR1 LGHNA, CDR2 YSLEER. The CDR3 is made up of 17 amino acids. The ends were cut back, 0 bases at V and 2 bases at J, with 14 bases in the middle. The CDR3 reads CASSQDFLGSGNQPQHF. CDR3 bases: TGCGCCAGCAGCCAAGATTTCCTCGGGTCGGGCAATCAGCCCCAGCATTTT.

This chain uses TRBV10-3 with TRBJ1-6; D is unresolved. Germline CDR1 is ENHRY and CDR2 is SYGVKD. This CDR3 has 14 residues. The V and J ends lost 4 bases and 8 bases respectively, with 12 bases between them. DNA of the CDR3: TGTGCCATCAGTGGCCTCGGGGTCGATTCACCCCTCCACTTT. It codes for CAISGLGVDSPLHF.

In DNA form, the CDR3 reads TGTGCCACCAGCAGGAGCGGCGTACCCTACAATGAGCAGTTCTTC. Translated: CATSRSGVPYNEQFF. This chain links TRBV15 with TRBJ2-1; D is perhaps TRBD2 (5 bases). The germline CDR1 and CDR2 sequences are LNHNV and YYDKDF (reference sequence). V was trimmed by 3 bases and J by 2 bases, leaving 11 bases between them. This CDR3 has 15 residues. The entire variable domain, with the rest obtained from reference TRBV15 and TRBJ2-1, is as follows: DAMVIQNPRYQVTQFGKPVTLSCSQTLNHNVMYWYQQKSSQAPKLLFHYYDKDFNNEADTPDNFQSRRPNTSFCFLDIRSPGLGDTAMYLCATSRSGVPYNEQFFGPGTRLTVL.

The V and J genes are TRBV7-2 and TRBJ2-1; 7 bases map to TRBD2. The CDR3 runs to 15 residues. CDR1 SGHTA and CDR2 FQGNSA come from the germline V gene. V lost 3 bases to trimming and J lost 8 bases; unmatched junction nucleotides: 10. The CDR3, as DNA: TGTGCCAGCAGCTTTTCCGGGACTACCTCTTATGAGCAGTTCTTC. Its translation is CASSFSGTTSYEQFF.

This clone has just one count. The CDR3 nucleotides are TGTGCCAGCAGCCAAGACCGGGGGCGAAGCTACACCTTC. Translating gives CASSQDRGRSYTF. The chain employs TRBV4-2 and TRBJ1-2; a weak D match, TRBD1 (6 bases). Trimming took off 0 bases at V and 9 bases at J, with 11 bases between the two ends. There are 13 residues in the CDR3. Looked up from germline, CDR1 is LGHNA and CDR2 is YNFKEQ.

J is TRBJ1-1 and V is TRBV6-1; no reliable D call. The CDR3 sequence is 14 residues long. Trimming removed 0 bases at V and 1 base at J, with 6 bases between. Germline lookup yields CDR1 MNHNS and CDR2 SASEGT. CDR3 DNA sequence: TGTGCCAGCAGTGAAGCGCAAGCGAACACTGAAGCTTTCTTT. As protein: CASSEAQANTEAFF.

In its sample, this clone was seen a few times. The genes are TRBV6-6 and TRBJ1-5, with TRBD1 matching over 7 bases. V was clipped by 3 bases and J by 8 bases; unmatched bases: 10. Germline values: CDR1 MNHNY, CDR2 SVGAGI (reference sequence). This CDR3 contains 15 residues. CDR3 nucleotides: TGTGCCAGCAGTTATCAGGGGGTAAAGTGGGAGCCCCAGCATTTT. It encodes CASSYQGVKWEPQHF.

This rearrangement joins TRBV6-5 to TRBJ1-2; 12 bases match TRBD1. The CDR3 is 14 amino acids. Germline V gene data show CDR1 as MNHEY and CDR2 as SVGAGI. J lost 8 bases, V lost 6 bases, and 7 bases had no gene match. The DNA of the CDR3 is TGTGCCAGCAGCCGGGACAGGGGGCTAGAAGGCTACACCTTC. The encoded protein is CASSRDRGLEGYTF.

V and J are TRBV29-1 and TRBJ2-7; maybe TRBD1 (5 bases). V gave up 4 bases and J gave up 7 bases, with 11 bases separating them. Germline CDR1 reads SQVTM; CDR2 reads ANQGSEA. The CDR3 consists of 11 residues. CDR3 DNA sequence: TGCAGCGTTGGGGCAGGGTCTGAGCAGTACTTC. It specifies CSVGAGSEQYF.

This clone was found once. The sample has other DNA sequences that encode this CDR3 too. V gene TRBV9 combines with J gene TRBJ2-1, with TRBD2 as a possible D gene (5 bases). V was trimmed by 0 bases and J by 0 bases, leaving 7 bases between them. CDR1 and CDR2 from the germline V gene are SGDLS and YYNGEE. The CDR3 contains 15 residues. The CDR3 protein is CASSVGRGSYNEQFF. In DNA, the CDR3 is TGTGCCAGCAGCGTAGGTCGGGGCTCCTACAATGAGCAGTTCTTC.

This chain joins TRBV7-2 and TRBJ2-7; D remains unclear. V lost 5 bases and J 6 bases, leaving 14 bases between the germline ends. CDR1 and CDR2 (germline): SGHTA, FQGNSA. The CDR3 runs 13 residues. This CDR3 is CASSRAKALEQYF. The CDR3 nucleotides read TGTGCCAGCAGCAGAGCAAAGGCCCTCGAGCAGTACTTC.

This chain connects TRBV10-3 to TRBJ1-6, with D tentatively TRBD1 (5 bases). This CDR3 comprises 14 residues. Trimming pared 9 bases from V and 6 bases from J, leaving 15 bases between. Looked up from germline, CDR1 is ENHRY and CDR2 is SYGVKD. CDR3 protein: CAICRDAANSPLHF. DNA for the CDR3: TGTGCCATTTGTCGGGACGCAGCTAATTCACCCCTCCACTTT.